Described below is a single T cell receptor beta chain sequence and its context. The data are from a study of tumor-infiltrating lymphocytes in oesophageal squamous cell carcinoma. TCRdb reprocessed the PCR reads via MiXCR and lists one record per CDR3 protein. The sample has nearly 20,000 distinct CDR3 sequences; 40% are singletons. V was trimmed by 3 bases and J by 4 bases, leaving 11 bases between them. Germline CDR1 and CDR2: WNHNN and SYGVQD (reference sequence). This CDR3 has 14 amino acids. The clonotype comes from a male donor with esophageal squamous cell carcinoma. The rearrangement uses TRBV10-1 and TRBJ2-3; a weak D match, TRBD2 (5 bases). The sequencing input was blood. CDR3 region: CASSDQDSSDTQYF. The CDR3 coding sequence is TGCGCCAGCAGTGACCAGGACTCTTCAGATACGCAGTATTTT.